One sample yielded the 21 T cell receptor beta chains listed below, sequenced in a study of blood T cell repertoires in COVID-19. Assay: immunoSEQ multiplex PCR; the TCRdb copy retains only in-frame clones and omits some. The sample records about 50,000 clones, around 87% being singletons. Sequencing was carried out using PBMCs or T cells enriched from blood (not recorded which). The receptors shown here come from a woman between 50 and 59 years old who had recovered from COVID-19.

This clone has more than one count but fewer than ten. The CDR3 DNA reads as TGTGCCAGCAGTCGGACTAGCGGGGGTTCCTACGAGCAGTACTTC. Its protein is CASSRTSGGSYEQYF. The rearrangement uses TRBV6-5 and TRBJ2-7, with 13 bases identical to TRBD2. The germline V gene encodes CDR1 MNHEY and CDR2 SVGAGI. The CDR3 is 15 residues long. Trimming at V came to 5 bases and at J to 1 base, leaving 2 bases not matched to a gene.

As for this clone: One end of the junction varies from germline; a read error may be responsible. CDR3 sequence reads: CASSPRSGPPMNGKLFF. The CDR3 DNA is TGTGCCAGCTCACCACGATCAGGGCCCCCAATGAATGGAAAACTGTTTTTT. The chain combines TRBV18 with TRBJ1-4; D perhaps matches TRBD1 (5 bases). Germline V lookup: CDR1 KGHSH, CDR2 LQKENI. The length of the CDR3 is 17 residues.

The chain employs TRBV6-2 or TRBV6-3 and TRBJ2-1; 16 bases match TRBD2. This CDR3 is 17 amino acids long. In germline, CDR1 is MNHEY, CDR2 SVGEGT. Trimming removed 5 bases from V and 7 bases from J; junction bases left unmatched: 8. The CDR3 nucleotides are TGTGCCAGCAGTCAAAAGGGACTAGCGGGGGGGCAAAATGAGCAGTTCTTC. It specifies CASSQKGLAGGQNEQFF.

The J gene is TRBJ1-4, the V gene TRBV10-2; D uncertain. The V gene's germline CDR1 is WSHSY and CDR2 SAAADI. The CDR3 contains 14 residues. V gave up 2 bases and J gave up 8 bases, with 12 bases separating them. The CDR3 protein is CASSESPIWEKLFF. In DNA, the CDR3 is TGCGCCAGCAGTGAGAGCCCCATTTGGGAAAAACTGTTTTTT.

The J gene is TRBJ2-7, the V gene TRBV4-1; 13 nucleotides agree with TRBD2. Trimming removed 5 bases from V and 0 bases from J; junction bases left unmatched: 4. Germline V CDR1 and CDR2: MGHRA, YSYEKL. CDR3 length: 16 amino acids. The CDR3 nucleotides are TGCGCCAGCAGCTTCCGACTAGCGGGGGGCTCCTACGAGCAGTACTTC. Amino acids: CASSFRLAGGSYEQYF.

The chain carries TRBV6-2 or TRBV6-3 and TRBJ2-3; D unclear. The CDR3 is 16 residues long. V lost 5 bases and J lost 2, with 17 bases in between. The V gene's germline CDR1 is MNHEY and CDR2 SVGEGT. This CDR3 is CASSHLGWVLTDTQYF. Written as DNA, the CDR3 is TGTGCCAGCAGTCACTTGGGCTGGGTCCTCACAGATACGCAGTATTTT.

V and J are TRBV6-5 and TRBJ2-1; no reliable D call. Germline CDR1 reads MNHEY; CDR2 reads SVGAGI. The V and J ends lost 0 bases and 7 bases respectively, with 7 bases between them. The CDR3 consists of 13 residues. The CDR3 coding sequence is TGTGCCAGCAGTTACTCCCCGCTAAATGAGCAGTTCTTC. Protein sequence: CASSYSPLNEQFF.

This clone occurred a few times. The rearrangement joins TRBV25-1 to TRBJ2-1; 11 nucleotides match TRBD2. V was pared by 7 bases and J by 4 bases, with 3 bases of the junction left unmatched. This CDR3 spans 14 amino acids. Germline values: CDR1 MGHDK, CDR2 SYGVNS. This CDR3 reads CASITSGGYNEQFF. As DNA, the CDR3 is TGTGCCAGCATTACTAGCGGGGGTTACAATGAGCAGTTCTTC.

This chain links TRBV11-3 with TRBJ2-1, with TRBD2 as a possible D gene (5 bases). The germline V gene encodes CDR1 SGHNT and CDR2 YENEEA. CDR3 length: 16 residues. Trimming took 4 bases from V and 0 from J, leaving 13 bases between them. The CDR3 sequence is CASSSPSGRSYNEQFF. The CDR3 bases are TGTGCCAGCAGCTCACCAAGCGGACGCTCCTACAATGAGCAGTTCTTC.

The V gene is TRBV18, the J gene TRBJ1-1; TRBD1 aligns across 8 bases. The CDR3 has 15 amino acids. Trimming cost V 5 bases and J 0 bases; bases outside gene matches: 5. Per germline, CDR1 KGHSH and CDR2 LQKENI. The CDR3 coding sequence is TGTGCCAGCTCATCCCGGGACAGGTTGAACACTGAAGCTTTCTTT. It translates to CASSSRDRLNTEAFF.

The chain combines TRBV7-9 with TRBJ1-2, with 8 bases lining up with TRBD1. Germline CDR1 reads SEHNR; CDR2 reads FQNEAQ (reference sequence). The CDR3 totals 16 residues. V shed 5 bases and J 4 bases; nucleotides not matched to a gene: 12. The CDR3 coding sequence is TGTGCCAGCAGCCGAGAGACAGGGGTGATTACCTATGGCTACACCTTC. It yields the protein CASSRETGVITYGYTF.

Only one count was recorded for this clone. The V gene is TRBV5-8, the J gene TRBJ1-1; 8 bases match TRBD1. The CDR3 covers 14 residues. The V segment lost 4 bases and the J segment 5 bases; nucleotides outside the gene matches: 7. Germline loops: CDR1 SGHTS, CDR2 YDEGEE. The CDR3 loop reads CASSARTGRTEAFF. CDR3 bases: TGTGCCAGCAGCGCCCGGACAGGGAGGACTGAAGCTTTCTTT.

This sequence joins TRBV29-1 and TRBJ2-3; maybe TRBD2 (7 bases). Germline CDR1 and CDR2: SQVTM and ANQGSEA. The germline V and J ends were trimmed by 3 bases and 6 bases, with 13 bases remaining between them. CDR3 length: 13 amino acids. The CDR3 spells CSVEGGAEDTQYF. CDR3 nucleotides: TGCAGCGTTGAGGGGGGGGCGGAGGATACGCAGTATTTT.

In its sample, this clone was seen once. The chain uses TRBV7-8 and TRBJ1-1; D might be TRBD1 (6 bases). The CDR3 length is 16 residues. Deletions cut 5 bases from V and 0 bases from J, with 16 bases between. Germline CDR1 SGHVS, CDR2 FQNEAQ. This chain's CDR3 is CASSLGTRYMNTEAFF. The DNA for the CDR3 is TGTGCCAGCAGCCTAGGGACACGCTATATGAACACTGAAGCTTTCTTT.

This chain connects TRBV27 to TRBJ1-6, with D perhaps TRBD1 (6 bases). CDR1 and CDR2 (germline): MNHEY, SMNVEV (reference sequence). With 3 bases removed from V and 5 bases from J, the gap between germline ends came to 11 bases. This CDR3 has 15 residues. The CDR3, as DNA: TGTGCCAGCAGTTTTGGACAGATTAATAATTCACCCCTCCACTTT. It specifies CASSFGQINNSPLHF.

This clone was seen only once. V is TRBV19 and J is TRBJ2-7; 9 nucleotides align to TRBD1. Germline CDR1 reads LNHDA; CDR2 reads SQIVND (reference sequence). This CDR3 is built from 16 residues. V trimming: 0 bases; J trimming: 7 bases; junction bases outside the gene matches: 10. The CDR3 nucleotides read TGTGCCAGTAGTATAGACCTGGGACAGGGCCAGGAGGAGCAGTACTTC. Protein sequence: CASSIDLGQGQEEQYF.

This clone was observed once. This chain links TRBV30 with TRBJ2-7; D is possibly TRBD1 (6 bases). Per the germline V gene, CDR1 is GTSNPN and CDR2 is SVGIG (reference sequence). Trimming removed 0 bases from V and 6 bases from J, with 12 bases in between. The CDR3 is 13 residues long. This CDR3 reads CAWSVQGPGEQYF. In nucleotides, the CDR3 is TGTGCCTGGAGTGTACAGGGCCCCGGCGAGCAGTACTTC.

CDR3 DNA: TGTGCCAGCAGCCAACCGGACAGGGCCTATGGCTACACCTTC. Its protein is CASSQPDRAYGYTF. The rearrangement uses TRBV28 and TRBJ1-2, with 8 positions matching TRBD1. Trimming at V came to 6 bases and at J to 4 bases, leaving 7 bases not matched to a gene. The CDR3 has 14 amino acids. The germline CDR1 and CDR2 sequences are MDHEN and SYDVKM.

This chain uses TRBV3-1 (or the pseudogene TRBV3-2) with TRBJ2-5; 11 bases map to TRBD2. J lost 3 bases, V lost 1 base, and 7 bases had no gene match. Germline V lookup: CDR1 LGHDT, CDR2 YNNKEL (reference sequence). This CDR3 region has 17 residues. The chain's CDR3 is CASSQGGTSGLKETQYF. As DNA, the CDR3 is TGTGCCAGCAGCCAAGGGGGGACTAGCGGACTTAAAGAGACCCAGTACTTC.

The CDR3 DNA is TGTGCCAGCTCGCGGACGGCGGGGACTGAAGCTTTCTTT. Its translation: CASSRTAGTEAFF. The rearrangement uses TRBV18 and TRBJ1-1; D gene unclear. In germline, CDR1 is KGHSH, CDR2 LQKENI. The CDR3 has 13 amino acids. The V end lost 6 bases, the J end lost 5 bases, and 13 bases lay between the germline ends.

V is TRBV5-4 and J is TRBJ1-1, with a tentative D call TRBD1 (5 bases). V was clipped by 1 base and J by 5 bases, with 12 bases between them. From germline, CDR1 is SGHNT and CDR2 YYREEE (reference sequence). The CDR3 spans 14 residues. The CDR3 DNA follows: TGTGCCAGCAGCTTGATCCAGGGATATACTGAAGCTTTCTTT. This sequence encodes CASSLIQGYTEAFF.